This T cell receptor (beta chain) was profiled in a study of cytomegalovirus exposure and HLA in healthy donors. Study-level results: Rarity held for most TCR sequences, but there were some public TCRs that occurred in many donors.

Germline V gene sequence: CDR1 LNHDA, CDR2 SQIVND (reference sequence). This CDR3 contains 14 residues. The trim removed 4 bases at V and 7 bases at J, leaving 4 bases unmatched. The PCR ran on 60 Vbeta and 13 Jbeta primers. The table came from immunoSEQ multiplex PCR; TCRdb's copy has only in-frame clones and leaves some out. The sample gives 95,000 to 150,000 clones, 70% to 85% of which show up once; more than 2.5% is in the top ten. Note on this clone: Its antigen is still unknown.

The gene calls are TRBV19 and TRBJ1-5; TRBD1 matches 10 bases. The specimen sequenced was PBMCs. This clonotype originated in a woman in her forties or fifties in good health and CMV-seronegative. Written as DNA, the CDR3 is TGTGCCAGTAGTACGGGACAGGGGTGGCAGCCCCAGCATTTT. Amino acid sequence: CASSTGQGWQPQHF.